This T cell receptor beta chain came from a study of graft-versus-host responses after intestinal transplantation. About the study: Each recipient received anti-thymocyte globulin induction, then tacrolimus and steroids for around three years.

The study's findings and limits: Recipient marrow held GvH clones, some first seen in ileum or blood. Subjects displaying graft-donor T cell macrochimerism possessed elevated graft-versus-host to host-versus-graft clonal ratios inside allografts.

About this clone itself: The antigen remains unidentified.

CDR3 length: 15 residues. CDR1 SGHTA and CDR2 FQGNSA come from the germline V gene. V shed 5 bases, J shed 1 base, and the junction held 8 bases outside the gene matches. The method was immunoSEQ multiplex PCR; TCRdb's version includes in-frame clones alone and lacks a portion of them. The data show approximately 17,000 clones, roughly 80% seen once. To release intraepithelial and lamina propria lymphocytes, the graft tissue was processed. Specimen: ileum tissue, collected 17 days after transplant. This chain links TRBV7-2 with TRBJ2-7; 7 nucleotides line up with TRBD1. The sequence derives from a human patient who received an intestinal transplant, so some T cells may come from the graft donor. In DNA form, the CDR3 reads TGTGCCAGCAGCCTAGACAGGGAGAGGTCCTACGAGCAGTACTTC. Translated: CASSLDRERSYEQYF.